This T cell receptor beta chain was identified in a study of blood T cell repertoires in COVID-19. About the study: COVID-19 samples from acute and convalescent phases originated in the United States, Italy and Spain. Nucleic acid was either cDNA or gDNA, and it came from T cells, B-cell-depleted T cells, or PBMCs.

The V and J ends lost 5 bases and 8 bases, in that order; junction bases with no gene match: 10. This CDR3 has 14 amino acids. In germline, CDR1 is SGHVS, CDR2 FNYEAQ. Per the study methods: For nucleated cells, counts were estimated from reference gene primer amplification. This table comes from immunoSEQ multiplex PCR, and its TCRdb copy is limited to in-frame clones, with some not included. Clone size and V and J calls were adopted from that table, with D and trimming inferred from the DNA. The sample gives about 110,000 clones, about 88% of which show up once; over 2% is in the top ten. The TCR originated in a human donor in a cohort sampled during active COVID-19. Sequencing was carried out using peripheral blood. The J gene is TRBJ1-1, the V gene TRBV7-6; 8 nucleotides align to TRBD1. The CDR3, as DNA: TGTGCCAGCAGCACGATGGACAGGGTGGGAGAAGCTTTCTTT. This encodes CASSTMDRVGEAFF. The full variable domain, in which reference TRBV7-6 and TRBJ1-1 provide the parts outside the CDR3, is GAGVSQSPRYKVTKRGQDVALRCDPISGHVSLYWYRQALGQGPEFLTYFNYEAQQDKSGLPNDRFSAERPEGSISTLTIQRTEQRDSAMYRCASSTMDRVGEAFFGQGTRLTVV.